The source of this TCR beta chain is a study of T cell changes during pregnancy in multiple sclerosis. Germline trimming cut 2 bases from V and 6 bases from J; bases unmatched to any gene: 6. Germline values: CDR1 MNHEY, CDR2 SMNVEV (reference sequence). The CDR3 totals 14 residues. Assay: immunoSEQ multiplex PCR; the TCRdb copy retains only in-frame clones and omits some. The sample has about 79,000 clones; about 90% are singletons. The sample here was CD4+ T cells from peripheral blood mononuclear cells, taken in the second trimester of pregnancy. The source of this sequence is a female donor with multiple sclerosis, enrolled in a pregnancy study. The rearrangement links TRBV27 to TRBJ2-7; 8 nucleotides match TRBD2. DNA of the CDR3: TGTGCCAGCAGTTTACTAGCGGGCGAAGGCGAGCAGTACTTC. It translates to CASSLLAGEGEQYF.